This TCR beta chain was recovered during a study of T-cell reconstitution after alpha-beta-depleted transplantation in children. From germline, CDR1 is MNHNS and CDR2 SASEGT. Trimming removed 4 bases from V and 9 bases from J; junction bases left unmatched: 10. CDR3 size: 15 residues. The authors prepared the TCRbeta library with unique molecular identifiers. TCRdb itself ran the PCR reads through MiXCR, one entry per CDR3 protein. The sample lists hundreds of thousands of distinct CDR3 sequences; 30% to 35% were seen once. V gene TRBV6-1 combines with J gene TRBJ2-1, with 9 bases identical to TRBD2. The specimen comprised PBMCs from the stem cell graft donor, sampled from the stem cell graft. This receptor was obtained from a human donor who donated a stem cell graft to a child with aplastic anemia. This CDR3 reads CASSVSGTSFGEQFF. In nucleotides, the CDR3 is TGTGCCAGCAGTGTCTCCGGGACTAGCTTCGGTGAGCAGTTCTTC.